This T cell receptor (beta chain) was captured by sequencing in a study of beta chain features in type 1 diabetes. With regard to this clone: Its antigen is still unknown.

Expressed TCRB transcripts were sequenced because the entire RNA isolate underwent reverse transcription. Assay used: immunoSEQ multiplex PCR; TCRdb lists only in-frame clones, some missing. The table has under 150,000 clones, about 7% seen once. In germline, CDR1 is SGHTA, CDR2 FQGNSA. Trimming removed 1 base from V and 7 bases from J; junction bases left unmatched: 7. The CDR3 contains 17 residues. Overall study findings and caveats: Compared to healthy donors, patients appeared to have naive, central memory and Treg TCRB repertoires that were more alike. VDJ junctions from patients with type 1 diabetes contained fewer insertions and more deletions. High-TCR-expressing cells could be over-represented by cDNA sequencing.

The chain joins TRBV7-2 to TRBJ2-7, with TRBD2 matching over 16 bases. The receptor was derived from a woman in her twenties or thirties in good health. The material sequenced was central memory CD4+ T cells from blood. CDR3 DNA: TGTGCCAGCAGCTTAGGAGGGACTAGCGGGAGGGCAAAAGAGCAGTACTTC. This translates into CASSLGGTSGRAKEQYF.